The 17 T cell receptor beta chains below all came from one sample that was sequenced in a study of cytomegalovirus exposure and HLA in healthy donors. The repertoire was sequenced with immunoSEQ multiplex PCR; TCRdb's copy has only in-frame clones and lacks some. The repertoire holds about 170,000 clones, with approximately 96% as singletons. Sequenced: PBMCs. These receptors came from a woman under 30 in good health and CMV-seronegative.

The gene calls are TRBV27 and TRBJ1-2, with a weak D call TRBD1 (5 bases). Trimming shortened V by 6 bases and J by 4 bases, and 24 bases separated the two germline ends. This CDR3 contains 17 residues. Germline CDR1 MNHEY, CDR2 SMNVEV (reference sequence). The chain's CDR3 is CASRLGGLNTLSYGYTF. In nucleotides, the CDR3 is TGTGCCAGCAGGTTGGGGGGGTTGAACACACTCAGCTATGGCTACACCTTC.

This sequence joins TRBV9 and TRBJ2-7; TRBD1 matches at 7 bases. The germline CDR1 and CDR2 sequences are SGDLS and YYNGEE. With 3 bases clipped from V and 3 bases from J, the junction kept 15 bases outside the gene matches. The CDR3 is made up of 17 amino acids. As DNA, the CDR3 is TGTGCCAGCAGCGCCGAAGGGGGCGGGCCCGGCGACTACGAGCAGTACTTC. It yields the protein CASSAEGGGPGDYEQYF. The full variable domain, with the rest looked up from reference TRBV9 and TRBJ2-7, is DSGVTQTPKHLITATGQRVTLRCSPRSGDLSVYWYQQSLDQGLQFLIQYYNGEERAKGNILERFSAQQFPDLHSELNLSSLELGDSALYFCASSAEGGGPGDYEQYFGPGTRLTVT.

The chain carries TRBV10-2 and TRBJ1-1; no definite D call. The V and J ends lost 3 bases and 3 bases respectively, with 8 bases between them. This CDR3 is built from 13 residues. Per the germline V gene, CDR1 is WSHSY and CDR2 is SAAADI. The CDR3 nucleotides are TGCGCCAGCAGTGAATGGGCAGACACTGAAGCTTTCTTT. It codes for CASSEWADTEAFF.

The chain uses TRBV10-3 and TRBJ2-7; 9 bases match TRBD1. Trimming took 1 base from V and 6 from J; bases not matched to a gene: 4. The CDR3 spans 14 residues. The germline V gene has CDR1 ENHRY and CDR2 SYGVKD. The CDR3 nucleotides read TGTGCCATCAGTGAGTTGGGACAGGGCCGCGAGCAGTACTTC. This translates into CAISELGQGREQYF.

The rearrangement uses TRBV4-2 and TRBJ2-7, with 9 bases fitting TRBD1. CDR3 length: 14 amino acids. Germline-derived CDR1 and CDR2 are LGHNA and YNFKEQ. With 6 bases clipped from V and 2 bases from J, the junction kept 5 bases outside the gene matches. The CDR3 reads CASRWGQGPYEQYF. CDR3 nucleotide sequence: TGTGCCAGCAGATGGGGACAGGGTCCCTACGAGCAGTACTTC.

The V call is TRBV5-6, the J call TRBJ2-2; D remains ambiguous. V lost 1 base and J lost 0, with 10 bases in between. The CDR3 covers 16 residues. Germline V gives CDR1 SGHDT, CDR2 YYEEEE. The CDR3 nucleotides read TGTGCCAGCAGCTTGAGATTGACTGCGAACACCGGGGAGCTGTTTTTT. The encoded protein is CASSLRLTANTGELFF.

V gene TRBV27 combines with J gene TRBJ1-1, with unresolved D. This CDR3 spans 14 amino acids. The germline V gene has CDR1 MNHEY and CDR2 SMNVEV (reference sequence). V lost 2 bases to trimming and J lost 5 bases, with 12 bases between them. The CDR3 is CASSLLSTYTEAFF. The CDR3 DNA sequence: TGTGCCAGCAGTTTACTATCAACGTATACTGAAGCTTTCTTT.

The chain uses TRBV6-5 and TRBJ1-1; D unresolved. CDR3 length equals 15 residues. Germline CDR1 and CDR2: MNHEY and SVGAGI. V shed 6 bases and J shed 0 bases, with 14 bases lying between them. The CDR3 loop reads CASRAPRGLNTEAFF. In DNA form, the CDR3 reads TGTGCCAGCAGGGCCCCGCGGGGATTGAACACTGAAGCTTTCTTT.

J is TRBJ1-5 and V is TRBV7-8; TRBD1 aligns across 8 bases. CDR3 length equals 16 residues. From germline, CDR1 is SGHVS and CDR2 FQNEAQ. Trimming removed 4 bases from V and 2 bases from J; junction bases left unmatched: 7. The CDR3 here is CASSSDRAGGNQPQHF. DNA for the CDR3: TGTGCCAGCAGCTCGGACAGGGCAGGGGGCAATCAGCCCCAGCATTTT.

The chain recombines TRBV30 with TRBJ2-7, with 7 bases lining up with TRBD2. Trimming removed 0 bases from V and 0 bases from J; junction bases left unmatched: 5. Germline-derived CDR1 and CDR2 are GTSNPN and SVGIG (reference sequence). This CDR3 comprises 15 residues. The CDR3 nucleotides are TGTGCCTGGAGTGTCGGGCGGGGGAACTCCTACGAGCAGTACTTC. This gives the protein CAWSVGRGNSYEQYF.

J is TRBJ2-2 and V is TRBV27; D is undetermined. V was shortened by 6 bases and J by 6 bases, with 14 bases between the two germline ends. Germline CDR1 MNHEY, CDR2 SMNVEV (reference sequence). The CDR3 consists of 14 residues. DNA for the CDR3: TGTGCCAGCAGACCGAACGTATACTCCGGGGAGCTGTTTTTT. Residues: CASRPNVYSGELFF.

The chain couples TRBV7-3 to TRBJ2-1; D not certain. V dropped 3 bases and J dropped 4 bases, with 10 bases sitting between them. The CDR3 loop spans 14 amino acids. Germline-derived CDR1 and CDR2 are SGHTA and FQGTGA. CDR3 DNA: TGTGCCAGCAGCTTGGTACACCCTTACAATGAGCAGTTCTTC. The encoded protein is CASSLVHPYNEQFF.

V and J are TRBV9 and TRBJ1-4; possible D gene TRBD1, 6 bases. The CDR3 consists of 14 residues. Germline-derived CDR1 and CDR2 are SGDLS and YYNGEE. The ends were cut back, 4 bases at V and 8 bases at J, with 15 bases in the middle. The CDR3 bases are TGTGCCAGCAGCCCGGGGGGCTCGGGAGAAAAACTGTTTTTT. It codes for CASSPGGSGEKLFF.

This chain connects TRBV7-8 to TRBJ2-1; 14 nucleotides align to TRBD2. V gave up 1 base and J gave up 7 bases; unmatched junction bases: 15. This CDR3 contains 20 residues. Per the germline V gene, CDR1 is SGHVS and CDR2 is FQNEAQ. Here the CDR3 reads CASSLGRLAGGLLPGNEQFF. The CDR3 nucleotides are TGTGCCAGCAGCTTAGGGCGACTAGCGGGGGGGCTCCTCCCCGGTAATGAGCAGTTCTTC.

The chain is built from TRBV7-2 and TRBJ1-2; TRBD1 matches 7 bases. This CDR3 has 16 amino acids. V lost 3 bases to trimming and J lost 0 bases; unmatched junction nucleotides: 7. CDR1 SGHTA and CDR2 FQGNSA come from the germline V gene. CDR3 bases: TGTGCCAGCAGCTTCGGCGGGACAGAAGCTAACTATGGCTACACCTTC. Amino acid sequence: CASSFGGTEANYGYTF.

The chain carries TRBV4-2 and TRBJ2-1; 9 bases agree with TRBD1. Germline V lookup: CDR1 LGHNA, CDR2 YNFKEQ. This CDR3 is built from 18 residues. J lost 12 bases, V lost 4 bases, and 22 bases had no gene match. CDR3 sequence reads: CASSRNGKWTGVWVVQFF. As DNA, the CDR3 is TGTGCCAGCAGCCGAAATGGCAAATGGACAGGGGTGTGGGTAGTGCAGTTCTTC.

The CDR3 sequence: CASSSLPNTGELFF. The CDR3 bases are TGTGCCAGCAGCTCACTTCCGAACACCGGGGAGCTGTTTTTT. The gene calls are TRBV5-4 and TRBJ2-2, with D unresolved. The V end lost 3 bases, the J end lost 0 bases, and 6 bases lay between the germline ends. From germline, CDR1 is SGHNT and CDR2 YYREEE (reference sequence). CDR3 size: 14 residues.